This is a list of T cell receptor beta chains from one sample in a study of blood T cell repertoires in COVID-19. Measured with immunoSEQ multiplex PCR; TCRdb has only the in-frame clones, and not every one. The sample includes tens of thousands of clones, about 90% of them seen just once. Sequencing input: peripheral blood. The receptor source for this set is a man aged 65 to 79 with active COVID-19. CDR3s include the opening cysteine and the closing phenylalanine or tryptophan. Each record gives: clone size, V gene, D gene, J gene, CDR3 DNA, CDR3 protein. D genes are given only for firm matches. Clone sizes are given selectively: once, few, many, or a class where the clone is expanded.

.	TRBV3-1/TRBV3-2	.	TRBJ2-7	TGTGCCAGCTCCGGCGGCGCCTACGAGCAGTACTTC	CASSGGAYEQYF
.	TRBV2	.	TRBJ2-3	TGTGCCAGCAAGACCGGGACTAGCACAGATACGCAGTATTTT	CASKTGTSTDTQYF
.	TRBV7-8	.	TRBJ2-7	TGTGCCAGCAGCTTTAGACGGGACTCCTACGAGCAGTACTTC	CASSFRRDSYEQYF
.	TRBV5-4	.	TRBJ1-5	TGTGCCAGCAGCTTAGGGGGGGTAGGGCAGCCCCAGCATTTT	CASSLGGVGQPQHF
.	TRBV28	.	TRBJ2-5	TGTGCCAGCAGTTTGGACAAGTACCAAGAGACCCAGTACTTC	CASSLDKYQETQYF
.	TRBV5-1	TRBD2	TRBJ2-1	TGCGCCAGCAGCTTGAGGATAGCGGGGGACTATAATGAGCAGTTCTTC	CASSLRIAGDYNEQFF
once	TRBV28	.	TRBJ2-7	TGTGCCACCCGACTACAAGGGCCGGGGGAGCAGTACTTC	CATRLQGPGEQYF
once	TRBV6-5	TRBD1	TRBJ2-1	TGTGCCAGCAGTCAGGGGGCGGGCGCGAAGCAGTTCTTC	CASSQGAGAKQFF
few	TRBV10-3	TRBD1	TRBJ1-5	TGTGCCACGGGCGCGACATTCAAAGACAGGGCACATCAGCCCCAGCATTTT	CATGATFKDRAHQPQHF
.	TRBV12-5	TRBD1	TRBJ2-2	TGTGCTAGTGGTTTGGTAACAGGGGCCAACAACGGTGCCGGGGAGCTGTTTTTT	CASGLVTGANNGAGELFF
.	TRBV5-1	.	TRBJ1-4	TGCGCCAGCAGCCTCTCGGGGGGAATTACTAATGAAAAACTGTTTTTT	CASSLSGGITNEKLFF
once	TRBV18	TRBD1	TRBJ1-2	TGTGCCAGCTCACCGTCTACAGGGGGCTATGGCTACACCTTC	CASSPSTGGYGYTF
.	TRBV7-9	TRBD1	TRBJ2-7	TGTGCCAGCAGCCCCGGGACAGGGGCGTCCTACGAGCAGTACTTC	CASSPGTGASYEQYF
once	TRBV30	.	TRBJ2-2	TGTGCCTGGACGGCACAGGACGGCACCGGGGAGCTGTTTTTT	CAWTAQDGTGELFF
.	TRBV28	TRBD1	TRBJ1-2	TGTGCCAGCGGTGGGACAGGGGCCAACTATGGCTACACCTTC	CASGGTGANYGYTF
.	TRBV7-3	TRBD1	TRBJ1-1	TGTGCCAGCAGCTTAAGGGGACAGGGATTGAACACTGAAGCTTTCTTT	CASSLRGQGLNTEAFF
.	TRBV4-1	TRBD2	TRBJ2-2	TGCGCCAGCAGCCCACTAGCGGGGGTCACCGGGGAGCTGTTTTTT	CASSPLAGVTGELFF
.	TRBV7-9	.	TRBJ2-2	TGTGCCAGCAGCGAGGACAGCGACACCGGGGAGCTGTTTTTT	CASSEDSDTGELFF
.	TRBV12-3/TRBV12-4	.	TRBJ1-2	TGTGCCAGCAACCGGGACATCCTCAATGGCTACACCTTC	CASNRDILNGYTF
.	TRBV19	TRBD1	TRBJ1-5	TGTGCCAGTAGCCCGGGACAGGGAAAGGGTCAGCCCCAGCATTTT	CASSPGQGKGQPQHF
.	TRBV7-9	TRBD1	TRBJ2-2	TGTGCCAGCAGCCATCCGCAGGTCCGGGACAGGGAGTACACCGGGGAGCTGTTTTTT	CASSHPQVRDREYTGELFF
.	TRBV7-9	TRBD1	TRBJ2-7	TGTGCCAGCAGCTTAGCGGCAGGGGGATGGTACGAGCAGTACTTC	CASSLAAGGWYEQYF
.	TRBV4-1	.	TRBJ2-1	TGCGCCAGCAGCCAAGATCGGAGCAGACCCTCCTACAATGAGCAGTTCTTC	CASSQDRSRPSYNEQFF
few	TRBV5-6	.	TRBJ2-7	TGTGCCAGCAGCTTTGCCAGGTTAGGCGAGCAGTACTTC	CASSFARLGEQYF
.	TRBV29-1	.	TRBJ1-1	TGCAGCGTCAGGGAGGATATGAACACTGAAGCTTTCTTT	CSVREDMNTEAFF
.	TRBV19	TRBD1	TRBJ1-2	TGTGCCAGTAGCCGGACAGGGTCCATATCTAACTATGGCTACACCTTC	CASSRTGSISNYGYTF
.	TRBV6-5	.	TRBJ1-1	TGTGCCAGCGGGGGGGTGAACACTGAAGCTTTCTTT	CASGGVNTEAFF
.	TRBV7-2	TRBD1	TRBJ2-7	TGTGCCAGCAGCCGACAGGGAACCTACGAGCAGTACTTC	CASSRQGTYEQYF
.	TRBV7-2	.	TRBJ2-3	TGTGCCAGCAGCTTACGTCTAGGATACACAGATACGCAGTATTTT	CASSLRLGYTDTQYF
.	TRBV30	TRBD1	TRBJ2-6	TGTGCCTGGAGTGTATGGTATAATCGGACAGGGCGTACTGGGGCCAACGTCCTGACTTTC	CAWSVWYNRTGRTGANVLTF
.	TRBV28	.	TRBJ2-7	TGTGCCAGCAGTTCCCGGGACACGACACGTCCTTACGAGCAGTACTTC	CASSSRDTTRPYEQYF
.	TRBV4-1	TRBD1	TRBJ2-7	TGCGCCAGCAGCTTGGTTGCTGGACAGGCTTACTACGAGCAGTACTTC	CASSLVAGQAYYEQYF
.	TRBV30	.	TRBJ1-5	TGTGCCTGGAGTGTACGGACAGACTATCAGCCCCAGCATTTT	CAWSVRTDYQPQHF
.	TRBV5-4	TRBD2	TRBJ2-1	TGTGCCAGCAGCACCAGCGGGGGGGGAGACTACAATGAGCAGTTCTTC	CASSTSGGGDYNEQFF
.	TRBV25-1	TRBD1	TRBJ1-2	TGTGCCAGCAGCAATACGGGACAGGGGGACTATGGCTACACCTTC	CASSNTGQGDYGYTF
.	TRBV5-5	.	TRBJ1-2	TGTGCCAGCAGCCGACAGGTGCCCCTGCTCTATGGCTACACCTTC	CASSRQVPLLYGYTF
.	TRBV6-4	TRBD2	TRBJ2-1	TGTGCCAGCAGCACTACTAGCGGGCCATACAATGAGCAGTTCTTC	CASSTTSGPYNEQFF
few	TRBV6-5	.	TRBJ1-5	TGTGCCAGCGGGCAGGGCCAGCCCCAGCATTTT	CASGQGQPQHF
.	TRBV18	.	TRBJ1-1	TGTGCCAGCTCACCCCAGGCTACGAAAGCTTTCTTT	CASSPQATKAFF
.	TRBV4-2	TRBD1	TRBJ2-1	TGTGCCAGCAGCCAAGTCGGCAGGGGGTGGAATGAGCAGTTCTTC	CASSQVGRGWNEQFF
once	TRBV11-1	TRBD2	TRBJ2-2	TGTGCCAGCAGCTTAAAAGCGGGGGGACCCGGGGAGCTGTTTTTT	CASSLKAGGPGELFF
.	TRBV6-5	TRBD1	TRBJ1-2	TGTGCCAGCAGACGGGACAGGGGGGACTATGGCTACACCTTC	CASRRDRGDYGYTF
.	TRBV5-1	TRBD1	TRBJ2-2	TGCGCCAGCAAGTGGCCAGGGGGCACCGGGGAGCTGTTTTTT	CASKWPGGTGELFF
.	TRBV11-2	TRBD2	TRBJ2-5	TGTGCCAGCAGCTTAGTTGGCGGGGGTTACCAAGAGACCCAGTACTTC	CASSLVGGGYQETQYF
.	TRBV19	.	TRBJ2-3	TGTGCCAGTAGTCCATGGACAGCTAGCACAGATACGCAGTATTTT	CASSPWTASTDTQYF
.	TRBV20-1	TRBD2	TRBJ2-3	TGCAGTGCTAGTGGAGCGGGGGGCACAGATACGCAGTATTTT	CSASGAGGTDTQYF
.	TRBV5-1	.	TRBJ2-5	TGCGCCAGCAGCTTAGGGGCGGAAGAGACCCAGTACTTC	CASSLGAEETQYF
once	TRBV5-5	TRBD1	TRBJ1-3	TGTGCCAGCAGCTTGGCTCAGGGGGCGTCGTCTGGAAACACCATATATTTT	CASSLAQGASSGNTIYF
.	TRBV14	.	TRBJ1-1	TGTGCCAGCAGCCAAGGGGAGCCAGTCAAAGAAGCTTTCTTT	CASSQGEPVKEAFF
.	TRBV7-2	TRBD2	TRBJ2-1	TGTGCCAGCAGCTGGACTAGCGGGGGGGGTTTGAATGAGCAGTTCTTC	CASSWTSGGGLNEQFF
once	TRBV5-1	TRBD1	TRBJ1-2	TGCGCCAGCAGCTTCGAGGGACAGGTTGGCTACACCTTC	CASSFEGQVGYTF
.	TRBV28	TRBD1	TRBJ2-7	TGTGCCAGCAGTTTCCGAGGACAGGCTTCATACGAGCAGTACTTC	CASSFRGQASYEQYF
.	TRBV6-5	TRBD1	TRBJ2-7	TGTGCCAGCAGTTACTTGGCAGGGGGCTCCTACGAGCAGTACTTC	CASSYLAGGSYEQYF
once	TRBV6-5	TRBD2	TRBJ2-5	TGTGCCAGCAGTTACTTCCAAGCGGGGGGCCTCGAGACCCAGTACTTC	CASSYFQAGGLETQYF
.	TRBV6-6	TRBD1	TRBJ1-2	TGTGCCAGCAGTCCCCTCCCGGGGACAGGGGGCCTCTATGGCTACACCTTC	CASSPLPGTGGLYGYTF
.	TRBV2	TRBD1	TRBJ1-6	TGTGCCAGCAGGGCTGGACAGGGTAGGACCTATAATTCACCCCTCCACTTT	CASRAGQGRTYNSPLHF
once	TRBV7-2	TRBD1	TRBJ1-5	TGTGCCAGCAGCGATCAGACAGGGACCTTGGGACCCCAGCATTTT	CASSDQTGTLGPQHF
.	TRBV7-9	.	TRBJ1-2	TGTGCCAGCAGCTTAGCCCTTGGGGGGTTTGGCTACACCTTC	CASSLALGGFGYTF
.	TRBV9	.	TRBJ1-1	TGTGCCAGCAGCGTAGGTCCGACAGCGAACACTGAAGCTTTCTTT	CASSVGPTANTEAFF
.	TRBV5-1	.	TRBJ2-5	TGCGCCAGCAGCTCGGACCCGCCCCGGGATGAGACCCAGTACTTC	CASSSDPPRDETQYF